These 29 T cell receptor beta chains came from one sample sequenced in a study of cytomegalovirus exposure and HLA in healthy donors. 60 Vbeta and 13 Jbeta primers were used in PCR. The table came from immunoSEQ multiplex PCR; TCRdb's copy has only in-frame clones and leaves some out. This table has some 190,000 clones, around 80% appearing once. The specimen sequenced was PBMCs. The receptors shown here come from a girl aged 5 to 17 in good health and CMV-seropositive.

The V call is TRBV10-3, the J call TRBJ1-5; a weak D match, TRBD1 (6 bases). V was cut by 10 bases and J by 4 bases, with 17 bases left in between. The CDR3 is made up of 14 amino acids. Germline CDR1 is ENHRY and CDR2 is SYGVKD. CDR3 in amino acids: CATSGGAWNQPQHF. The CDR3 DNA is TGTGCCACATCCGGGGGGGCATGGAATCAGCCCCAGCATTTT.

This chain connects TRBV5-6 to TRBJ1-1; 9 nucleotides agree with TRBD1. With 4 bases clipped from V and 1 base from J, the junction kept 5 bases outside the gene matches. CDR1 and CDR2 (germline): SGHDT, YYEEEE. The CDR3 loop spans 15 amino acids. The CDR3 protein is CASSGGTGPNTEAFF. Written as DNA, the CDR3 is TGTGCCAGCAGCGGGGGGACAGGGCCGAACACTGAAGCTTTCTTT.

This sequence joins TRBV7-9 and TRBJ2-7; a possible D gene is TRBD2 (6 bases). V was trimmed by 4 bases and J by 3 bases, leaving 16 bases between them. The CDR3 has 15 residues. The germline V gene encodes CDR1 SEHNR and CDR2 FQNEAQ (reference sequence). CDR3 nucleotides: TGTGCCAGCAGCTATGAGACTAGGTTTTTCTACGAGCAGTACTTC. Its translation is CASSYETRFFYEQYF. The full variable domain, with the rest looked up from reference TRBV7-9 and TRBJ2-7, is DTGVSQNPRHKITKRGQNVTFRCDPISEHNRLYWYRQTLGQGPEFLTYFQNEAQLEKSRLLSDRFSAERPKGSFSTLEIQRTEQGDSAMYLCASSYETRFFYEQYFGPGTRLTVT.

The chain links TRBV6-4 to TRBJ2-3, with TRBD2 identical over 7 bases. The CDR3 covers 15 residues. The germline gives CDR1 MRHNA, CDR2 SNTAGT. J lost 1 base, V lost 5 bases, and 6 bases had no gene match. The CDR3, as DNA: TGTGCCAGCAGTCCGGGGAGGGGTGGCACAGATACGCAGTATTTT. This codes for CASSPGRGGTDTQYF.

V usage is TRBV5-1 and J usage is TRBJ2-7; D is ambiguous. The CDR3 spans 13 residues. Germline V gene sequence: CDR1 SGHRS, CDR2 YFSETQ. V gave up 0 bases and J gave up 5 bases, with 9 bases separating them. This chain's CDR3 is CASSLAGGDEQYF. The CDR3 region has the DNA TGCGCCAGCAGCTTGGCGGGTGGTGACGAGCAGTACTTC.

The gene calls are TRBV19 and TRBJ2-5; 7 bases line up with TRBD2. With V trimmed by 1 base and J by 3 bases, 5 bases remained unmatched. The CDR3 covers 15 residues. CDR1 and CDR2 from the germline V gene are LNHDA and SQIVND (reference sequence). CDR3 nucleotide sequence: TGTGCCAGTAGTATAGTCGGGACTAAGGAAGAGACCCAGTACTTC. This translates into CASSIVGTKEETQYF. Full variable domain (outside the CDR3, taken from reference TRBV19 and TRBJ2-5): DGGITQSPKYLFRKEGQNVTLSCEQNLNHDAMYWYRQDPGQGLRLIYYSQIVNDFQKGDIAEGYSVSREKKESFPLTVTSAQKNPTAFYLCASSIVGTKEETQYFGPGTRLLVL.

The chain combines TRBV30 with TRBJ2-7, with 7 bases lining up with TRBD1. The V gene end was trimmed by 3 bases and the J gene end by 3 bases; junction bases not matched to a gene: 11. Per germline, CDR1 GTSNPN and CDR2 SVGIG (reference sequence). The CDR3 has 15 residues. In nucleotides, the CDR3 is TGTGCCTGGAGGGTCCGGGACAGACAATACTACGAGCAGTACTTC. Amino acid sequence: CAWRVRDRQYYEQYF.

The genes are TRBV5-1 and TRBJ1-3; 10 positions match TRBD1. The CDR3 sequence is 14 residues long. V dropped 5 bases and J dropped 8; count of bases not matched to a gene: 7. Germline V gene data show CDR1 as SGHRS and CDR2 as YFSETQ. CDR3 DNA: TGCGCCAGCAGACCGGGACAGGGGACATACACCATATATTTT. It encodes CASRPGQGTYTIYF.

V usage is TRBV10-3 and J usage is TRBJ1-3; TRBD1 might be the D (6 bases). The length of the CDR3 is 16 residues. Trimming cost V 4 bases and J 3 bases, with 16 bases left between them. Germline V lookup: CDR1 ENHRY, CDR2 SYGVKD. CDR3 residues: CAISGRTDWLGNTIYF. The CDR3 region has the DNA TGTGCCATCAGTGGGCGGACAGATTGGCTTGGAAACACCATATATTTT.

The chain links TRBV7-6 to TRBJ1-5; no firm D call. In germline, CDR1 is SGHVS, CDR2 FNYEAQ. V lost 5 bases, J lost 6 bases, and 17 bases lay in between. The CDR3 sequence is 15 residues long. The CDR3 reads CASSPRANWGQPQHF. The CDR3 nucleotides are TGTGCCAGCAGCCCGCGGGCCAATTGGGGTCAGCCCCAGCATTTT.

This clone was seen a handful of times. The rearrangement uses TRBV18 and TRBJ1-5; D is possibly TRBD1 (6 bases). Trimming pared 8 bases from V and 4 bases from J, leaving 12 bases between. The CDR3 is 13 amino acids. The germline gives CDR1 KGHSH, CDR2 LQKENI. The CDR3: CASQATGNQPQHF. DNA of the CDR3: TGTGCCAGCCAGGCCACAGGGAATCAGCCCCAGCATTTT.

The chain has TRBV5-1 and TRBJ2-3, with 7 bases that match TRBD2. The CDR3 runs 16 residues. Germline V gene data show CDR1 as SGHRS and CDR2 as YFSETQ. The V segment lost 0 bases and the J segment 4 bases; nucleotides outside the gene matches: 8. The CDR3 protein is CASSLATSRTADTQYF. DNA for the CDR3: TGCGCCAGCAGCTTGGCGACTAGCAGGACTGCAGATACGCAGTATTTT.

This chain links TRBV10-3 with TRBJ1-3; D gene uncertain. This CDR3 region has 16 residues. V was clipped by 2 bases and J by 0 bases, with 11 bases between them. Germline V gene data show CDR1 as ENHRY and CDR2 as SYGVKD. The CDR3 region is CAISERAESSGNTIYF. CDR3 sequence (DNA): TGTGCCATCAGTGAGCGAGCGGAGAGCTCTGGAAACACCATATATTTT.

The chain recombines TRBV6-5 with TRBJ1-3; D might be TRBD1 (5 bases). CDR3 length: 14 residues. The germline V gene encodes CDR1 MNHEY and CDR2 SVGAGI. Trimming left V 6 bases short and J 4 bases short, with 13 bases between. The CDR3 DNA reads as TGTGCCAGCAGACCAGGACACGTCGGAAACACCATATATTTT. This sequence encodes CASRPGHVGNTIYF.

The sample holds one count of this clone. V is TRBV7-6 and J is TRBJ1-1; no firm D call. Germline V gene sequence: CDR1 SGHVS, CDR2 FNYEAQ. Trimming took 5 bases from V and 4 from J, leaving 17 bases between them. The CDR3 loop spans 15 amino acids. As DNA, the CDR3 is TGTGCCAGCAGCGCCGCAGGAGGGTACGGCACTGAAGCTTTCTTT. The encoded protein is CASSAAGGYGTEAFF.

The gene calls are TRBV15 and TRBJ2-2, with D perhaps matching TRBD1 (6 bases). From germline, CDR1 is LNHNV and CDR2 YYDKDF (reference sequence). CDR3 length equals 17 residues. V lost 0 bases to trimming and J lost 6 bases, with 17 bases between them. The CDR3 spells CATSRDRGTRLPGELFF. Here the CDR3 DNA reads TGTGCCACCAGCAGAGATCGAGGGACAAGATTGCCCGGGGAGCTGTTTTTT.

This chain uses TRBV7-9 with TRBJ1-4; D is possibly TRBD1 (5 bases). The V end was cut by 5 bases, the J end by 3 bases, with 13 bases between. Germline CDR1 SEHNR, CDR2 FQNEAQ (reference sequence). The CDR3 length is 15 residues. CDR3 nucleotides: TGTGCCAGCAGCCCCACCAGGGCGGCTAATGAAAAACTGTTTTTT. It specifies CASSPTRAANEKLFF.

In this sample, this clone turned up once. J is TRBJ1-2 and V is TRBV19, with D possibly TRBD1 on 6 matching bases. Germline V gives CDR1 LNHDA, CDR2 SQIVND (reference sequence). The ends were cut back, 7 bases at V and 10 bases at J, with 16 bases in the middle. CDR3 length equals 12 residues. CDR3 bases: TGTGCCAGTACCATTACCTACAGGGACTACACCTTC. It codes for CASTITYRDYTF.

This sequence joins TRBV7-3 and TRBJ2-1; 8 bases match TRBD2. The germline V gene encodes CDR1 SGHTA and CDR2 FQGTGA. This CDR3 is 16 amino acids long. V dropped 1 base and J dropped 2; count of bases not matched to a gene: 4. CDR3 DNA sequence: TGTGCCAGCAGCTTAATCCCGACTAGCGCCTACAATGAGCAGTTCTTC. Residues: CASSLIPTSAYNEQFF.

J is TRBJ1-2 and V is TRBV6-1; D is unclear. Germline CDR1 MNHNS, CDR2 SASEGT. CDR3 size: 14 residues. The V end was cut by 4 bases, the J end by 8 bases, with 17 bases between. CDR3 sequence reads: CASSVGAPGLGYTF. The CDR3 region has the DNA TGTGCCAGCAGTGTGGGAGCCCCAGGCTTGGGCTACACCTTC.

The chain uses TRBV7-8 and TRBJ2-1; no definite D call. Between the trimmed V and J ends, which lost 1 base and 0 bases, there was a span of 10 bases. This CDR3 has 16 residues. CDR1 and CDR2 (germline): SGHVS, FQNEAQ. As DNA, the CDR3 is TGTGCCAGCAGCTTAGTGGGCAAGAGCTCCTACAATGAGCAGTTCTTC. Its protein is CASSLVGKSSYNEQFF.

This chain uses TRBV6-5 with TRBJ2-7, with a tentative D call TRBD2 (5 bases). Trimming took 0 bases from V and 0 from J, leaving 9 bases between them. The germline V gene has CDR1 MNHEY and CDR2 SVGAGI. There are 15 residues in the CDR3. This CDR3 is CASSYSSASSYEQYF. The DNA of the CDR3 is TGTGCCAGCAGTTACTCTAGCGCCAGCTCCTACGAGCAGTACTTC.

This chain connects TRBV2 to TRBJ2-5; maybe TRBD2 (7 bases). Trimming stripped 6 bases from V and 5 bases from J, with 16 bases between. The germline gives CDR1 SNHLY, CDR2 FYNNEI. The CDR3 totals 14 residues. CDR3 coding DNA: TGTGCCAGCAGGCTGCCCGGGGGGCTCGAGACCCAGTACTTC. As protein: CASRLPGGLETQYF.

This clone occurred a few times. The chain employs TRBV6-5 and TRBJ1-5, with no clear D. Trimming removed 6 bases at V and 1 base at J, with 13 bases between. The CDR3 spans 15 residues. Germline lookup yields CDR1 MNHEY and CDR2 SVGAGI. In DNA form, the CDR3 reads TGTGCCAGCAGGGTATCAGATAGCAGCAATCAGCCCCAGCATTTT. It is translated as CASRVSDSSNQPQHF.

This clone appeared a single time. The chain uses TRBV6-6 and TRBJ2-5; D uncertain. Gene TRBJ2-7 matches the end of the DNA better, so the J call may be wrong. Germline V gives CDR1 MNHNY, CDR2 SVGAGI (reference sequence). The CDR3 has 11 amino acids. CDR3 region: CASSYVNEQYF. In DNA, the CDR3 is TGTGCCAGCAGTTACGTTAACGAGCAGTACTTC.

The gene calls are TRBV15 and TRBJ2-7; D is unresolved. V dropped 3 bases and J dropped 6 bases, with 18 bases sitting between them. The CDR3 spans 15 residues. In germline, CDR1 is LNHNV, CDR2 YYDKDF (reference sequence). CDR3 region: CATSSVSRSHSEQYF. The CDR3 coding sequence is TGTGCCACCAGCAGCGTCTCCAGGTCCCACTCCGAGCAGTACTTC.

The V gene is TRBV5-8, the J gene TRBJ1-4, with 9 bases identical to TRBD1. CDR1 SGHTS and CDR2 YDEGEE come from the germline V gene. J was trimmed by 8 bases and V by 7 bases; bases with no gene match: 12. This CDR3 is 15 amino acids long. The CDR3 here is CASGQAGTGKEKLFF. CDR3 DNA: TGTGCCAGCGGTCAAGCGGGGACAGGGAAAGAAAAACTGTTTTTT.

The chain employs TRBV6-1 and TRBJ2-7; 8 positions agree with TRBD1. The CDR3 runs to 14 residues. CDR1 and CDR2 from the germline V gene are MNHNS and SASEGT. J was trimmed by 2 bases and V by 5 bases; bases with no gene match: 5. The CDR3 region is CASSIGTGTYEQYF. Written as DNA, the CDR3 is TGTGCCAGCAGTATCGGGACAGGCACCTACGAGCAGTACTTC.

This chain connects TRBV2 to TRBJ2-7; TRBD2 matches 8 bases. Losses at the gene ends were 10 bases for V and 1 base for J; bases not matched to a gene: 6. Germline values: CDR1 SNHLY, CDR2 FYNNEI. The CDR3 contains 13 residues. The CDR3 DNA is TGTGCCACCGGGGGGGGCTCGTCCTACGAGCAGTACTTC. Its protein is CATGGGSSYEQYF. The full variable domain, rest sourced from reference TRBV2 and TRBJ2-7, is EPEVTQTPSHQVTQMGQEVILRCVPISNHLYFYWYRQILGQKVEFLVSFYNNEISEKSEIFDDQFSVERPDGSNFTLKIRSTKLEDSAMYFCATGGGSSYEQYFGPGTRLTVT.